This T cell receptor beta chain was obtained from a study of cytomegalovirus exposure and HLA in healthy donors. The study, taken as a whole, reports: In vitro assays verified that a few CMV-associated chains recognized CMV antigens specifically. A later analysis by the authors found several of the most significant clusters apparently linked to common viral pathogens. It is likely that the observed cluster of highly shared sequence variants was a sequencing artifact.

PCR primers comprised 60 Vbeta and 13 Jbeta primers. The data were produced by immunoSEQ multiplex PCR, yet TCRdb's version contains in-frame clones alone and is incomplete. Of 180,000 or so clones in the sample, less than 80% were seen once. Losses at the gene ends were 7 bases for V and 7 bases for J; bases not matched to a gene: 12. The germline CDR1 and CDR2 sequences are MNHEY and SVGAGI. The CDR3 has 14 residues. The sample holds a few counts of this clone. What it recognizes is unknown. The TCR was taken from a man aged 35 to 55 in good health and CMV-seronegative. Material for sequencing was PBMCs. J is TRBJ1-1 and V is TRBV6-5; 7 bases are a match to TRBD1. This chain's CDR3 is CASKLPGQTYEAFF. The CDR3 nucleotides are TGTGCCAGCAAGCTTCCGGGACAGACCTATGAAGCTTTCTTT.